This TCR beta chain was documented in a study of Ad26.COV2.S vaccination and SARS-CoV-2 variants. Points from the study as a whole: Vaccine recipients had higher spike-specific TCR breadth than placebo recipients.

Measured with immunoSEQ multiplex PCR; TCRdb has only the in-frame clones, and not every one. The sample consists of hundreds of thousands of clones, roughly nine tenths of them appearing once. Points on this clone: The antigen is unknown.

Specified treatment: around 19 received Ad26.COV2.S at low or high dose, single or two shots; 5 received placebo; per-sample allocation not given. Samples analyzed were those drawn on day 63 after the first vaccine or placebo injection. Based in Boston, the donor was an adult of 18-55 years. The administered vaccine (an Ad26 vector) expressed Wuhan-strain SARS-CoV-2 spike. The TCR originated in a person between 18 and 65 years old who received the Ad26.COV2.S COVID-19 vaccine or a placebo. The sample here was peripheral blood, taken in a trial of Ad26.COV2.S vaccine versus placebo.

The CDR3 coding sequence is TGTGCCAGCAGTTACCTTCTAGCGGGGGGCAGTTATGAGCAGTTCTTC. It translates to CASSYLLAGGSYEQFF. The rearrangement joins TRBV6-2 or TRBV6-3 to TRBJ2-1, with TRBD2 matching over 11 bases. The CDR3 has 16 amino acids. Losses at the gene ends were 2 bases for V and 8 bases for J; bases not matched to a gene: 8. Germline V CDR1 and CDR2: MNHEY, SVGEGT.